This record concerns one T cell receptor (beta chain) sequence. The table came from immunoSEQ multiplex PCR; TCRdb's copy has only in-frame clones and leaves some out. The sample holds about 2,200,000 clones, about 93% seen once. These data are taken from a study of shared clonotypes between healthy human individuals. It was CD45RO-negative cells, positively selected for CCR7, that made up naive CD8 cells, with terminally differentiated effector memory CD45RA+ cells excluded. Germline V lookup: CDR1 MDHEN, CDR2 SYDVKM. CDR3 length: 15 amino acids. V lost 6 bases and J 4 bases, leaving 18 bases between the germline ends.

Sequences were obtained from naive CD8+ T cells from PBMCs. The chain links TRBV28 to TRBJ2-5; tentatively, D is TRBD1 (5 bases). This sequence was found in a man in his late teens or twenties in good health. Some clones in this sample may be carry-over from other donors' samples. In DNA, the CDR3 is TGTGCCAGCAGGTATTTCCAGGGAACATCAGAGACCCAGTACTTC. It codes for CASRYFQGTSETQYF.